A selection of T cell receptor beta chains follows, all from one sample in a study of immune evolution from preneoplasia to lung adenocarcinoma. Libraries were prepared by immunoSEQ multiplex PCR; TCRdb keeps only in-frame clonotypes and omits some of them. The sample carries around 3,700 clones, approximately 72% recorded once. Material for sequencing was FFPE minimally invasive lung adenocarcinoma tissue. The receptor source for this set is a person between 65 and 79 years old with lung adenocarcinoma. Each CDR3 is given with its conserved first and last residue.

v_gene	j_gene	CDR3aa
TRBV12-5	TRBJ2-7	CASGTGTGGHEQYF
TRBV7-9	TRBJ1-1	CASRVLNTEAFF
TRBV19	TRBJ2-6	CASSPMTDSGANVLTF
TRBV6-5	TRBJ2-4	CASTPDRGSIQYF
TRBV6-5	TRBJ1-2	CASSPTYRDGYTF
TRBV2	TRBJ2-7	CASSAGHSFSYEQYF
TRBV19	TRBJ1-5	CASMRGNQPQHF
TRBV5-6	TRBJ2-4	CASSSRGQVNIQYF
TRBV6-6	TRBJ2-1	CASSRAPKQEQFF
TRBV19	TRBJ2-5	CASSIGQGAGETQYF
TRBV28	TRBJ2-5	CASSGGQGAWETQYF
TRBV5-8	TRBJ2-5	CASSRWGQQETQYF
TRBV28	TRBJ2-1	CASSLGGSSYNEQFF
TRBV19	TRBJ1-5	CASSIGSQPQHF
TRBV30	TRBJ1-2	CAWSAGQPYGYTF
TRBV28	TRBJ1-6	CASEQGTYNSPLHF
TRBV5-8	TRBJ1-2	CASSLWPYRDYYGYTF
TRBV5-3	TRBJ2-5	CASRQRQGVEETQYF
TRBV5-4	TRBJ2-3	CASTRGEGRPTDTQYF
TRBV30	TRBJ2-6	CAWSGTQGATGANVLTF
TRBV19	TRBJ2-2	CASSILGEAGELFF
TRBV30	TRBJ2-7	CAWQSSGTSGFSYEQYF
TRBV6-1	TRBJ1-4	CASSWQGETNEKLFF
TRBV7-2	TRBJ2-1	CASSSRGTPLHNEQFF
TRBV18	TRBJ2-7	CASSPGGGRADEQYF
TRBV5-6	TRBJ2-5	CASSFKDSSMQTQYF
TRBV2	TRBJ1-5	CASGQRGQPQHF